This T cell receptor beta chain was observed in a study of response to subunit inactivated influenza vaccine. This CDR3 has 15 residues. The V end was cut by 5 bases, the J end by 2 bases, with 13 bases between. CDR1 and CDR2 from the germline V gene are SEHNR and FQNEAQ (reference sequence). This clonotype appeared many times. Its antigen is undetermined. MiXCR, run by TCRdb on the RT-PCR reads, gives a single entry per CDR3 protein. In the table there are hundreds of thousands of distinct CDR3 sequences, 12% of which are singletons. Study-level results: The authors suggested that few new T cells are recruited per seasonal influenza vaccination.

The receptor comes from a man aged 50-60 years who received an inactivated influenza vaccine. Sample: PBMCs from blood, taken on the day of vaccination. This chain connects TRBV7-9 to TRBJ2-1; possible D gene TRBD2, 5 bases. CDR3 protein: CASSLLGVAYNEQFF. Here the CDR3 DNA reads TGTGCCAGCAGCCTGTTGGGAGTTGCCTACAATGAGCAGTTCTTC.